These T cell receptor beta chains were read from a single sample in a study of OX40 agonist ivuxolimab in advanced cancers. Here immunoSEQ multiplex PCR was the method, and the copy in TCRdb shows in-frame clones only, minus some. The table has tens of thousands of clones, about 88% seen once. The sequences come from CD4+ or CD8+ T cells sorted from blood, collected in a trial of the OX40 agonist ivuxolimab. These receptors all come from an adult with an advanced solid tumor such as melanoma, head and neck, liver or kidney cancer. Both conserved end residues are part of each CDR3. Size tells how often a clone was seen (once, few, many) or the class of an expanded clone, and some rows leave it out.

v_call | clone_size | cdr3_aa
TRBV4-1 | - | CASSQEYRVNTEAFF
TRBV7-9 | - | CASTPSPHGTQYF
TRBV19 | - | CASSYRPWGTDTQYF
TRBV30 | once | CAWSALGFGNTIYF
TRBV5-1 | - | CASSFRSGSWHNEQFF
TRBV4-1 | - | CASSPRGGMNTEAFF
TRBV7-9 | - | CASSLNRALGRDEQYF
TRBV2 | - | CASSDLVLTYGDIQYF
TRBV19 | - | CASSNPTGIPYNEQFF
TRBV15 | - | CATGRSGRGNEQFF
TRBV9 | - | CASSGGQTSYEQYF
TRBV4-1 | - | CASSRSTGTSGFEQFF
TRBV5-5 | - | CASSLETGNYGYTF
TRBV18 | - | CASSPPSGDLYEQYF
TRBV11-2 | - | CASSHGAGYEQYF
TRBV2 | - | CANLPLRDMSYEQYF
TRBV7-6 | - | CASTFGTTANTGELFF
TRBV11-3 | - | CASKERRAENTGELFF
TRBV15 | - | CATSRVSPVAGASSYNEQFF
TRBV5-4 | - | CASSLQQDNYEQYF
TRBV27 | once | CASRLAGTYEQYF
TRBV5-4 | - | CASRLQGFSGDTQYF
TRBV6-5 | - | CASSQGPGTDTQYF
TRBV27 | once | CASNQGLAVYNEQFF
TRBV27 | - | CASSRGVISYNEQFF
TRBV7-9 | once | CASSPLPTPPGEETQYF
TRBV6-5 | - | CASTNRGSGSYEQYF
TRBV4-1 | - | CASSLIAGRSSGANVLTF
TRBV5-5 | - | CASSALFYDANYGYTF
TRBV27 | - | CASSLGGNEQFF
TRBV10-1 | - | CASRVGRATGELFF
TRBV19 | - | CASSIDQRQGMDYEQYF
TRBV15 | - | CATSDQGLAVRDTQYF
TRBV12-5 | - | CASGLLGLAGEAGYNEQFF
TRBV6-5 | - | CASSYYPLGEQYF
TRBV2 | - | CASSKDPTNYGYTF
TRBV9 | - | CASTREAGLAGEQFF
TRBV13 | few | CASSSSQLAAYEQYF
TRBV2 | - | CASSGRVPEVGTDTQYF
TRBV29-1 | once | CSFKGVEETQYF
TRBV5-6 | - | CASSHPGGYEQYF
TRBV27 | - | CASSWTGAPYEQYF
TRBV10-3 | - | CAIRDQDRRTEAFF
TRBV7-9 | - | CASSSIAGGPDEQYF
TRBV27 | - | CASSPPGLVGLGDTQYF
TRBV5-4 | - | CASSSHDEGYEQYF
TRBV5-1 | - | CASSFSSDEQYF
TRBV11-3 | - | CASSFGNEQFF
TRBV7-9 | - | CASSPKPYEQYF
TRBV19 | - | CATTYRGGRGAGAERLMVEAFF
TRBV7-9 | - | CASGRVNTGELFF
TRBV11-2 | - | CASSPLGAGEKLFF
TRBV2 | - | CASSEQRISYNEQFF
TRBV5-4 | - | CASSSWLAGEYEQYF
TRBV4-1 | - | CASSQEGGGRTEAFF